This T cell receptor beta chain was recorded in a study of blood T cell repertoires in COVID-19. Study in general: Material from acute and convalescent COVID-19 was sourced from the United States, Italy and Spain.

In the original workflow: Reference gene primer amplification gave estimated nucleated cell counts. Sequenced by immunoSEQ multiplex PCR; TCRdb stores in-frame clones only, minus some. Clonal size and the V and J genes are those of that table, whereas D and trimming came from the DNA. The data show about 160,000 clones, 81% seen once. Deletions cut 6 bases from V and 3 bases from J, with 5 bases between. This CDR3 has 10 amino acids. CDR1 and CDR2 from the germline V gene are DFQATT and SNEGSKA (reference sequence). Ages ranged from 18 to 89 years, with residence in more than 20 US areas. Membership in each cohort depended on participant-reported clinical history.

The receptor was derived from a woman aged 40 to 50 with acute COVID-19. Sequenced sample: PBMCs or T cells enriched from blood (not recorded which). The V and J genes are TRBV20-1 and TRBJ1-2; no reliable D call. This CDR3 is CSALDYGYTF. In DNA form, the CDR3 reads TGCAGTGCACTAGACTATGGCTACACCTTC.